One T cell receptor (beta chain) is described in this entry. Its specific antigen is unknown. Nothing much larger sits one base from this clone, and base qualities are not available. The cohort comprised approximately 700 healthy bone marrow donors. At the time of sampling, every cohort member was nominally healthy, though immune exposures that went unrecorded were likely present. CMV serostatus was positive for 250 to 300 and negative for about half of the roughly 700 cohort members, and was not recorded for this donor. A peripheral blood sample was collected from each donor, and TCR beta sequencing was performed on peripheral blood mononuclear cells. Genomic DNA was extracted from the blood cell samples with the Qiagen DNeasy Blood Extraction Kit. The data originate from a study of cytomegalovirus exposure and HLA in healthy donors (dated by TCRdb to 2016 to 2017). For the study in its entirety: According to an earlier analysis of 587 of the donors, about 179 million T cells yielded roughly 110 million unique TCR beta sequences and approximately 300 Gb of sequence data. Approximately 310 gigabases of sequencing data and around 87 million unique TCR sequences were included in an early release covering about 700 HLA-typed donors. Of the approximately 370 genotyped donors, roughly 80% were placed in the genetic ancestry cluster associated with self-reported Caucasian donors. The study was designed to test whether signatures of past pathogen exposure could be identified by cataloging public T cell receptors. The study used immunosequencing to profile the T cell repertoires of about 670 subjects and linked those repertoires to cytomegalovirus serostatus. Besides the first cohort of 550 to 750 subjects, a separate validation cohort made up of around 120 different subjects was used. High-throughput TCR immunosequencing, statistical association of individual TCRs with disease status, and machine learning were combined to predict cytomegalovirus infection status. A later analysis re-examined previously published TCR beta repertoires from 500 to 700 donors and added high-resolution HLA genotyping to investigate patterns of TCR occurrence. Rather than using new phenotypic data, the later analysis identified candidate immune exposures from TCR beta sequences and from how often those sequences occurred across donors. An earlier analysis of 500 to 750 of the donors applied high-throughput TCR beta sequencing to assess whether each TCR beta V gene segment acted as functional or pseudogenic. Donor age, sex, ethnicity and CMV serostatus were compiled together with the repertoire data. Genome-wide SNP genotypes for about three fifths of the roughly 670 donors were used in a later genetic analysis, which treated that subset as a discovery cohort. All discovery cohort repertoires had been generated on a single sequencing platform. HLA typing covered class I and class II loci at four-digit resolution. Typing coverage varied by locus: roughly 620-640 donors for A, B, C, DRB1 and DQB1; approximately 500 for DQA1; around 610 for DPA1; roughly 470 for DPB1. Four to six DR-DQ haplotypes were handled as single units for association and clustering because linkage in the cohort was strong. Across about 380 genotyped donors of the cohort, an average of about 240,000 unique TCR beta nucleotide sequences per donor were sequenced, and roughly a sixth of those sequences were non-productive. Summary of the overall study and its limitations: Several of the top co-occurrence clusters appeared to be linked to parvovirus B19, influenza, CMV and Epstein-Barr virus, according to a later analysis. Sequencing depth was assumed to be roughly uniform across donors in the presence/absence analyses, though that assumption may not hold. The study listed 164 TCR beta chains as associated with cytomegalovirus. In this cohort, only TCR beta chains were sequenced, and detectable features were limited by the absence of alpha or paired-chain data. Because HLA typing was unavailable for some donors at each locus, only the typed subset was used in association tests. Compared with equally common non-associated chains, HLA-associated TCR beta chains in a later analysis were more clonally expanded and had lower generation probabilities. Broadly in line with IMGT annotations, most TCR beta V segments showed up in productive rearrangements about 90% or about 30% of the time in an earlier analysis of several hundred of the donors. A further reported finding was that TCR beta sequences accurately predicted the HLA-A and HLA-B alleles for most subjects in the first cohort. In both the original and validation cohorts, the classifier was reported to diagnose cytomegalovirus status with high specificity and sensitivity. V-gene and J-gene trimming of TCR beta chains was associated with a missense DCLRE1C variant in a later genetic analysis, and the association was replicated in an independent cohort. The only immune exposure information available for the cohort was CMV serostatus. While some public TCRs were present in many individuals, most TCR sequences turned up only very rarely across donors. Three of the identified cytomegalovirus-associated TCR beta chains were confirmed in vitro to be specific for cytomegalovirus antigens. The authors suggested that the approach could potentially be generalized to other disease states and immunological phenotypes. A later analysis found that TCR association rates varied across HLA loci, with DRB1 alleles showing the most associated TCRs and HLA-C alleles the fewest. Some IMGT-functional V segments, including TRBV6-2 and TRBV6-3, could not be told apart with the 87-base-pair reads, so those segments were excluded. A cluster of highly shared sequence variants was judged likely to represent a technical artifact of the sequencing pipeline. In a later genetic analysis, fewer N-insertions in productive TCRs were reported among donors in an Asian-associated ancestry cluster than the approximately 710-donor mean. According to a later analysis, most CMV-associated TCR beta chains appeared to be HLA-restricted, and the HLA associations seemed to be driven largely by CMV exposure. Over 15 rarely observed V segments, including chromosome 9 orphons, were excluded from the earlier analysis of approximately 600 of the donors because counts were too low. Correlated functional status among segregating V segments might reflect linkage disequilibrium, but an unknown experimental factor could not be ruled out. At a false discovery rate of 0.05, a later analysis linked about 16,000 TCR beta sequences to specific HLA alleles. Assigning TCR associations to individual alleles was difficult when HLA alleles, especially DR and DQ, strongly co-occurred.

Library construction relied on the immunoSEQ multiplex PCR assay. A mixture of 60 forward primers for TCR Vbeta segments and 13 reverse primers for TCR Jbeta segments was used in the multiplex PCR. Amplification of the CDR3 region of rearranged TCR beta genes was performed with a multiplex PCR assay on genomic DNA. The Illumina HiSeq System was used to sequence the amplified TCR beta libraries as 87-base-pair reads. In the source study's methods: A later analysis counted about 80 million unique TCR beta chains across the 670 or so repertoires, and some 11 million of these chains were shared by at least two donors. Raw reads were error-corrected and collapsed into unique sequences by a nearest-neighbor algorithm in which closely related sequences were merged to remove PCR and sequencing errors. CDR3 sequences were aligned to IMGT reference sequences to assign V, D and J gene segments. For a sequence to be retained, a match of at least six nucleotides was required to both a V gene segment and a J gene segment. A rearrangement counted as productive if the CDR3 had no stop codons and remained in frame with V and J, and every other rearrangement counted as non-productive. CDR3 was defined according to IMGT convention as the region running from the second conserved V-encoded cysteine to the conserved J-encoded phenylalanine. In an earlier analysis of around 540 of the donors, sequences lacking an unambiguous match to a single V gene segment were excluded. An earlier analysis of some 500 of the donors classified V segments as functional when productive rearrangements were above 56.7% and as segregating when the standard deviation between donors was above 5%. A statistical classification framework was developed to diagnose cytomegalovirus status using the catalog of TCR beta chain sequences. V and J gene assignment, in a later analysis, came from comparing TCR nucleotide sequences with IMGT/GENE-DB human TR gene sequences. A later analysis assigned CDR3 sequences and most-parsimonious VDJ recombination scenarios with the TCRdist pipeline. In a later analysis, every TCR beta chain was defined by the combination of its CDR3 amino acid sequence and its V-gene family, and reads without a unique V-gene family were dropped. As a way to deal with suspected cross-contamination and a sequencing artifact, a later analysis dropped approximately 570 nucleotide sequences that were highly shared and had low generation probability. In a later analysis, a clonal expansion index was calculated for each public chain from normalized within-repertoire ranks of inferred template counts. In a later analysis, generation probabilities were computed with a VDJ recombination model fitted to out-of-frame rearrangements, and the resulting probabilities were checked against IGoR. In a later analysis, TCR-TCR, TCR-HLA and TCR-CMV co-occurrence was scored with hypergeometric tests, and a repertoire-size bias correction was applied to TCR pairs. False discovery rates were estimated in a later analysis by permuting HLA or CMV assignments 20 times. In a later analysis, co-occurring TCRs were grouped using DBSCAN, with TCRdist sequence similarity added in when clustering inside HLA-allele-positive subsets. Repertoires with fewer than 30,000 or more than 120,000 public chains were left out of co-occurrence clustering, as were five repertoires with anomalous nucleotide sharing. TCRdb took this table from immuneACCESS and kept in-frame rearrangements with V and J called. Such tables lack part of the clones; where checked against another copy, unresolved V genes explain under half of the gap, and the rest is unexplained. Clonal size and the V and J genes are those of that table, whereas D and trimming came from the DNA. Present in this sample are roughly 130,000 clones, about 80% of which were seen just once. Of the sample, 1% falls within the top ten clones.

Via the germline V gene (reference sequence), CDR1 is WNHNN and CDR2 SYGVQD. Inclusive of the bounding cysteine and phenylalanine, the CDR3 is 14 residues long. The CDR3 DNA has 42 bases and is translated from base 1. Ends trimmed: V by 4 bases, J by 4 bases; bases unmatched to a gene: 4. The sequencing input was PBMCs. Recombination connected TRBV10-1 to TRBJ2-3; 8 central nucleotides agree with TRBD2. The TCR originated in a human donor in good health. The encoded CDR3 is CASSGGGNADTQYF. The DNA sequence is as follows: TGCGCCAGCAGTGGCGGGGGGAACGCAGATACGCAGTATTTT.